Listed below are T cell receptor beta chains from one sample, sequenced in a study of blood T cells in healthy people across ages. TCRdb independently ran MiXCR on the 5' RACE reads; one entry per CDR3 protein. This sample has about 780,000 distinct CDR3 sequences, with roughly 46% found just once. The sequencing input was blood. Receptor source: an elderly man in good health. The CDR3 runs from the conserved cysteine through the conserved F or W. A D gene is named only where the DNA matches it firmly. Size tells how often a clone was seen (once, few, many) or the class of an expanded clone, and some rows leave it out.

d_call	clone_size	v_call	j_call	cdr3_aa	cdr3_nt
.	.	TRBV15	TRBJ2-5	CATSRVLEETQYF	TGTGCCACCAGCAGAGTTCTAGAAGAGACCCAGTACTTC
TRBD1	few	TRBV25-1	TRBJ1-2	CASSEGGTGGSLYGYTF	TGTGCCAGCAGTGAAGGGGGGACAGGGGGCTCCCTCTATGGCTACACCTTC
.	once	TRBV20-1	TRBJ2-6	CSARDRNSGANVLTF	TGCAGTGCTAGAGATCGAAACTCTGGGGCCAACGTCCTGACTTTC
.	few	TRBV15	TRBJ1-6	CATSRRNSPLHF	TGTGCCACCAGCAGGAGGAATTCACCCCTCCACTTT
TRBD2	.	TRBV11-1	TRBJ2-1	CASSPGVAGLAGAPFAYNEQFF	TGTGCCAGCAGCCCAGGGGTGGCGGGACTAGCGGGAGCGCCCTTCGCCTACAATGAGCAGTTCTTC
.	few	TRBV7-2	TRBJ2-4	CASSRNSEQYF	TGTGCCAGCAGCCGAAACTCTGAGCAGTACTTC
TRBD1	.	TRBV20-1	TRBJ1-4	CSARQGRANEKLFF	TGCAGTGCCAGACAGGGCAGGGCTAATGAAAAACTGTTTTTT
.	few	TRBV20-1	TRBJ1-4	CSASTTYATNEKLFF	TGCAGTGCTAGCACAACGTATGCAACTAATGAAAAACTGTTTTTT
.	.	TRBV29-1	TRBJ2-1	CSVVRGAGYNEQLF	TGCAGCGTTGTTCGGGGCGCGGGTTACAATGAGCAGCTCTTC
TRBD2	.	TRBV20-1	TRBJ2-1	CSAKTSGSINEQFF	TGCAGTGCTAAAACTAGCGGGAGTATAAATGAGCAGTTCTTC
.	few	TRBV5-5	TRBJ2-4	CASRGGGGVTQYF	TGTGCCAGCAGAGGGGGCGGAGGGGTTACTCAGTACTTC
.	.	TRBV5-1	TRBJ2-3	CASRTLDQRTDTQYF	TGCGCCAGCAGAACCTTGGACCAGCGCACAGATACGCAGTATTTT
TRBD2	.	TRBV29-1	TRBJ2-5	CSVELLVNGRDQETQYF	TGCAGCGTTGAGCTTCTCGTTAACGGGAGGGATCAGGAGACCCAGTACTTC
.	many	TRBV5-1	TRBJ1-1	CASSPGLNTEAFF	TGCGCCAGCAGCCCCGGATTGAACACTGAAGCTTTCTTT
TRBD2	few	TRBV6-2/TRBV6-3	TRBJ2-5	CASSLTSGGFETQYF	TGTGCCAGCAGTTTGACTAGCGGGGGGTTCGAGACCCAGTACTTC
.	few	TRBV14	TRBJ2-5	CASSQAQGETETQYF	TGTGCCAGCAGCCAAGCCCAGGGTGAGACGGAGACCCAGTACTTC
.	.	TRBV6-2/TRBV6-3	TRBJ1-5	CASSSIQGSNQPQHF	TGTGCCAGCAGCTCTATCCAGGGGAGCAATCAGCCCCAGCATTTT
TRBD2	few	TRBV6-1	TRBJ2-7	CASSDRLAREQYF	TGTGCCAGCAGTGACAGACTAGCTAGGGAGCAGTACTTC
TRBD1	.	TRBV12-3/TRBV12-4	TRBJ2-7	CASSLPTGTGGYEQYF	TGTGCCAGCAGTTTACCTACCGGGACAGGGGGCTACGAGCAGTACTTC
.	few	TRBV5-1	TRBJ2-1	CASTGLLMQDNEQFF	TGCGCCAGCACGGGGCTGTTAATGCAGGATAATGAGCAGTTCTTC
.	.	TRBV7-6	TRBJ1-2	CASSPRMGVNSNYGYTF	TGTGCCAGCAGCCCTCGTATGGGGGTGAATTCTAACTATGGCTACACCTTC
.	many	TRBV12-3/TRBV12-4	TRBJ1-5	CASSKMDTYNQPQHF	TGTGCCAGCAGTAAGATGGACACCTACAATCAGCCCCAGCATTTT
.	.	TRBV20-1	TRBJ2-6	CGGGSGANVLTF	TGCGGGGGTGGCTCTGGGGCCAACGTCCTGACTTTC
.	.	TRBV7-8	TRBJ2-1	CASSFRAQETQFF	TGTGCCAGCAGCTTCCGAGCCCAAGAGACCCAGTTCTTC
.	.	TRBV21-1	TRBJ2-7	CASIPGQITYEQYF	TGTGCCAGCATCCCGGGACAGATAACCTACGAGCAGTACTTC
TRBD2	few	TRBV12-3/TRBV12-4	TRBJ2-1	CASSWGGEVLPYNEQFF	TGTGCCAGCAGCTGGGGGGGAGAGGTTTTGCCTTACAATGAGCAGTTCTTC
.	many	TRBV24-1	TRBJ2-5	CATSESGSKTQYF	TGTGCCACCAGTGAGTCAGGGAGCAAGACCCAGTACTTC
TRBD2	.	TRBV12-3/TRBV12-4	TRBJ2-3	CASSGLAGDNEEDTQYF	TGTGCCAGCAGTGGACTAGCGGGGGACAACGAGGAAGATACGCAGTATTTT
TRBD2	.	TRBV20-1	TRBJ2-1	CSARDATSGSDEQFF	TGCAGTGCTAGAGATGCGACTAGCGGGAGCGATGAGCAGTTCTTC
.	.	TRBV30	TRBJ2-5	CAWISRETQYF	TGTGCCTGGATATCCCGAGAGACCCAGTACTTC
TRBD2	.	TRBV30	TRBJ2-1	CAWKVGGGSSYNEQFF	TGTGCCTGGAAGGTCGGCGGCGGGAGCTCCTACAATGAGCAGTTCTTC
.	.	TRBV11-2	TRBJ2-3	CASNLGAVTDTQYF	TGTGCCAGCAACCTGGGAGCGGTCACAGATACGCAGTATTTT
.	few	TRBV29-1	TRBJ2-5	CSVGDGETQYF	TGCAGCGTTGGGGACGGGGAGACCCAGTACTTC